This T cell receptor beta chain was captured in a study of blood T cells in healthy people across ages. A sample-barcoded 5' primer and a J-beta primer mix were used in a second PCR of about 7 to 12 cycles. TCRdb processed the 5' RACE reads anew with MiXCR; each CDR3 protein has one entry. The table shows hundreds of thousands of distinct CDR3 sequences, with roughly three fifths occurring only once. Germline V gene sequence: CDR1 MGHRA, CDR2 YSYEKL. The CDR3 extends over 16 amino acids. With V trimmed by 1 base and J by 5 bases, 11 bases remained unmatched. The sequencing input was blood. The source of this sequence is a man between 40 and 49 years old in good health. The chain couples TRBV4-1 to TRBJ2-7, with TRBD2 matching over 7 bases. The CDR3 DNA reads as TGCGCCAGCAGCCAAGCAACGGGAGGCCGCCGAGACGAGCAGTACTTC. It specifies CASSQATGGRRDEQYF.